This paragraph reports one T cell receptor (beta chain). No antigen is known for it. One base away there is no much larger clone; base qualities are not given. TCRbeta CDR3 regions were amplified from genomic DNA using the immunoSEQ Assay, a bias-controlled multiplex PCR. In the original analysis: The number of nucleated cells in each sample was estimated by amplification of reference gene primers within the assay. Sequence reads were collapsed and filtered to measure the absolute abundance of every unique TCRbeta CDR3 rearrangement. For each sample, productive Simpson clonality was calculated by taking the square root of Simpson's diversity index across productive rearrangements. The clones in this table, taken by TCRdb from immuneACCESS, are in-frame only. Not every clone is retained; where verified, under half of the shortfall comes from an unresolved V gene, and the cause of the rest is unknown. That table supplies the V and J calls and clone size; D and trimming were determined from the DNA. This sample comprises under 200,000 clones, approximately 87% of them detected only once. Around 2.7% of the sample goes to the ten largest clones.

The sample is drawn from a study of blood T cell repertoires in COVID-19 (dated by TCRdb to the early 2020s). Regarding the study in general: The collaborator samples originated in the United States, Italy and Spain and spanned the acute and convalescent phases of COVID-19. Where available, HLA class I and class II types were taken from metadata supplied by the sample provider and were not determined by assay-based typing. The samples were drawn from two sources: the first 160 participants of the ongoing ImmuneRACE study, and over 950 subjects contributed by 6 global collaborators. The prospective study material was composed of cDNA or gDNA derived from T cells, B-cell-depleted T cells, or PBMCs. The sample metadata nearly always contained a de-identified subject ID, COVID-19 status, age in years and sex. A freely available public database, intended as a resource for researchers studying the immune response to SARS-CoV-2, is where the repertoires were released. Subjects who had been exposed to COVID-19, were actively infected with it, or had recovered from it provided the deeply sampled blood TCRbeta repertoires that made up the dataset. What the research found in general, with its limitations: The quantity of clinical and demographic metadata differed by source and by participant and was supplied without curation.

Each collaborating institution followed its own protocols to collect whole blood in K2EDTA tubes. Collaborator samples were shipped for TCRbeta analysis as frozen whole blood, isolated PBMCs, or DNA extracted from either sample type. CDR1 LGHDT and CDR2 YNNKEL are derived from the germline V gene (reference sequence). A distance of 11 bases separates the germline ends of V and J, which lose 2 bases and 4 bases respectively. From its cysteine to its phenylalanine, the CDR3 spans 14 amino acids. Kept here is only the CDR3 DNA, which spans 42 bases and is read in frame from base 1. The sample taken for sequencing was peripheral blood. This sequence originates from a man between 35 and 55 years old with active or convalescent COVID-19. This receptor chain uses TRBV3-1 (or the pseudogene TRBV3-2) and TRBJ1-2; the D gene is possibly TRBD1, with 6 bases matching. The CDR3 region reads CASSQYDRSYGYTF. The sequence in DNA is TGTGCCAGCAGCCAATACGACAGGTCCTATGGCTACACCTTC.